This T cell receptor beta chain was identified in a study of CD8 T cells in Susac syndrome. Broader study findings: Only a relatively small number of individuals were included in the TCR sequencing and HLA analysis.

Random hexamers were used to reverse transcribe an amount of roughly 0.45 to 1 ug RNA. A multiplex approach, immunoSEQ multiplex PCR, amplified TCR beta CDR3 across 54 Vbeta and 13 Jbeta. TCRdb reanalysed the immunoSEQ multiplex PCR reads using MiXCR and keeps one entry per CDR3 protein. Of more than 150,000 distinct CDR3 sequences listed, around 96% are singletons. In this sample, this clonotype turned up a few times. Its antigen remains unknown. The control participants were healthy donors, and these controls were matched with respect to both age and sex. FACS was used to enrich TEMRA cells, whereas the CD8+ and CD4+ T cells were obtained by negative isolation. The germline gives CDR1 SGHTA, CDR2 FQGNSA. The CDR3 totals 14 residues. V was pared by 2 bases and J by 3 bases, with 3 bases of the junction left unmatched.

The chain carries TRBV7-2 and TRBJ2-7; 8 bases align to TRBD1. The source material was CD4+ T cells from PBMCs. The TCR originated in a human donor in good health. This chain's CDR3 is CASSLSGQGYEQYF. The CDR3 DNA follows: TGTGCCAGCAGCTTATCCGGACAGGGCTACGAGCAGTACTTC.